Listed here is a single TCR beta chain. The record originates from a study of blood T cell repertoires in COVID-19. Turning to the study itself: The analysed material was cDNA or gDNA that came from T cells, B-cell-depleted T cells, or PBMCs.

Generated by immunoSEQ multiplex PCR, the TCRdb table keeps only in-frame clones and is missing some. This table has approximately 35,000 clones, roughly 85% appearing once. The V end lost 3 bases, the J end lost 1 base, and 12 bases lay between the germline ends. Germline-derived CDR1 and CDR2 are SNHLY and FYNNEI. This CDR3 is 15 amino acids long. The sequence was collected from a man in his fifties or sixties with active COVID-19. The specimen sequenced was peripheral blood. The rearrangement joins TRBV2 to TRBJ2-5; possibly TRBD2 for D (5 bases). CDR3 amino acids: CASSDRPAGQETQYF. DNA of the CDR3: TGTGCCAGCAGTGACCGTCCCGCGGGCCAAGAGACCCAGTACTTC.